The clone carrying this TCR beta chain has a count of ten or more. The CDR3 length is 14 residues. Trimming removed 1 base from V and 3 bases from J, with 10 bases in between. Germline V gene sequence: CDR1 SGHTA, CDR2 FQGNSA. The time point denotes: pre-sensitization, week 0. The treatment denotes: therapeutic diphenylcyclopropenone sensitization with weekly scalp DPC. Every donor had alopecia and was 18 to 70 years old; all were suitable for DPC. This sample was taken from a study of human T cells and chemical hapten exposure. Unique molecular identifiers were affixed to discrete cDNA molecules within the library. TCRdb reanalysed the RACE reads using MiXCR and keeps one entry per CDR3 protein. In the table there are 250,000 or so distinct CDR3 sequences, just under 8% of which are singletons.

This chain links TRBV7-2 with TRBJ2-7; D is perhaps TRBD1 (6 bases). This TCR was recovered from a man between 18 and 29 years old with alopecia areata. Some clones in this sample may be carry-over from other donors' samples. The sample was whole blood, taken in connection with sensitization to the hapten diphenylcyclopropenone (DPC). The CDR3 sequence: CASSLVPGDYEQYV. In DNA form, the CDR3 reads TGTGCCAGCAGCTTAGTACCAGGGGACTACGAGCAGTACGTC.